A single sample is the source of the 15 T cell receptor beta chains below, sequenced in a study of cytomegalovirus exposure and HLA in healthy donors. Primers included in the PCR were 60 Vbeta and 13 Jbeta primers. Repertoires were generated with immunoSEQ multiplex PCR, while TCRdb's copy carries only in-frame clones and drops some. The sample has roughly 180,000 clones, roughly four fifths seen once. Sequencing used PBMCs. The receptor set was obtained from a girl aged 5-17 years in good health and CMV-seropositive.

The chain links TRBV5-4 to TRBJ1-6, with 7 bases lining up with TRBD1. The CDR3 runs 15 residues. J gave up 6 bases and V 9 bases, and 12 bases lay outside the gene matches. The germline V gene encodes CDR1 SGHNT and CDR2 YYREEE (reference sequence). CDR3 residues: CAISLAGGANSPLHF. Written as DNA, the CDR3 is TGTGCCATCAGTCTGGCAGGGGGAGCTAATTCACCCCTCCACTTT.

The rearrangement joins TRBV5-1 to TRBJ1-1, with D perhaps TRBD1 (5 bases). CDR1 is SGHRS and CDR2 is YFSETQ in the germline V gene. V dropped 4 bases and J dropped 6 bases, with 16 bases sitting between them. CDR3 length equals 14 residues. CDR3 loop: CASSLDSRGAEAFF. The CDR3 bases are TGCGCCAGCAGCCTAGACAGTCGGGGGGCTGAAGCTTTCTTT.

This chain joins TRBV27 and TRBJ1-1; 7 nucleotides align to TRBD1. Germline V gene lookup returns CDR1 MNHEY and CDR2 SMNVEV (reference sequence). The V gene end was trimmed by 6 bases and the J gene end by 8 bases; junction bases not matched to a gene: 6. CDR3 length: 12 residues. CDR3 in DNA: TGTGCCAGCAGGGGTTGGACAGGAGAAGCTTTCTTT. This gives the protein CASRGWTGEAFF.

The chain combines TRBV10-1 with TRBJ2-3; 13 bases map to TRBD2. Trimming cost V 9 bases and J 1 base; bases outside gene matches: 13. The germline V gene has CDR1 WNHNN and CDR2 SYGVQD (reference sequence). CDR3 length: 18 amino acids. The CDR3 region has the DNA TGCGCCAGGTGGACTAGCGGGGGCCCCGAGGGAGGCACAGATACGCAGTATTTT. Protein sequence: CARWTSGGPEGGTDTQYF.

The CDR3 loop reads CASSRTLETDNEQFF. The CDR3 coding sequence is TGCGCCAGCAGCCGGACCTTGGAGACAGACAATGAGCAGTTCTTC. The chain carries TRBV4-1 and TRBJ2-1, with D possibly matching TRBD1 (5 bases). CDR3 length equals 15 residues. Trimming left V 4 bases short and J 5 bases short, with 15 bases between. In germline, CDR1 is MGHRA, CDR2 YSYEKL.

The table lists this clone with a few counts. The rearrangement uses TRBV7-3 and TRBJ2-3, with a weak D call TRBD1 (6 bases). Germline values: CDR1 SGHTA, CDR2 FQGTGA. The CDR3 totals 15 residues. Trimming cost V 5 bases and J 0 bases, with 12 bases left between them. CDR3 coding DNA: TGTGCCAGCAGCCAACAGGGTCACAGCACAGATACGCAGTATTTT. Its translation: CASSQQGHSTDTQYF.

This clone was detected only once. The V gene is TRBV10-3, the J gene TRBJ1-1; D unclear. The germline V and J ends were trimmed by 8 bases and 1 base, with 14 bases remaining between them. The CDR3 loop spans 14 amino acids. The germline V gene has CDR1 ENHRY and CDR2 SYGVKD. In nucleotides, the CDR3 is TGTGCCATCCGGGGTGGCTTTGGGAACACTGAAGCTTTCTTT. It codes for CAIRGGFGNTEAFF.

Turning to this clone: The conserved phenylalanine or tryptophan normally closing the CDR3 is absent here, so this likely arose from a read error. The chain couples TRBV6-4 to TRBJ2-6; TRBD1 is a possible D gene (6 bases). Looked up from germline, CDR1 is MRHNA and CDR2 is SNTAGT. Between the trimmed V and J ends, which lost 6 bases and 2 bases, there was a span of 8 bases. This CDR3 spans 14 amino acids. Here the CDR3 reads CASSEGAGANVLTL. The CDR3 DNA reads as TGTGCCAGCAGCGAGGGGGCTGGGGCCAACGTCCTGACTCTC.

The CDR3 spells CASSAAGGVNTEAFF. DNA for the CDR3: TGTGCCAGCAGCGCCGCGGGGGGAGTAAACACTGAAGCTTTCTTT. The chain links TRBV9 to TRBJ1-1; TRBD1 might be the D (5 bases). V was clipped by 3 bases and J by 2 bases, with 14 bases between them. Germline V gene data show CDR1 as SGDLS and CDR2 as YYNGEE. This CDR3 has 15 residues.

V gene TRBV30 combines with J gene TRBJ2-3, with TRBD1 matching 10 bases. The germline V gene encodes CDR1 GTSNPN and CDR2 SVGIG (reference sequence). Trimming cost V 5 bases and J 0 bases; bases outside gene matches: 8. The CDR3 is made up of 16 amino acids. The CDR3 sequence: CAWAGTGVSSTDTQYF. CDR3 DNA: TGTGCCTGGGCCGGGACAGGGGTCTCTAGCACAGATACGCAGTATTTT. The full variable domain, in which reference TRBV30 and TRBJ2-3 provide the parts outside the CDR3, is SQTIHQWPATLVQPVGSPLSLECTVEGTSNPNLYWYRQAAGRGLQLLFYSVGIGQISSEVPQNLSASRPQDRQFILSSKKLLLSDSGFYLCAWAGTGVSSTDTQYFGPGTRLTVL.

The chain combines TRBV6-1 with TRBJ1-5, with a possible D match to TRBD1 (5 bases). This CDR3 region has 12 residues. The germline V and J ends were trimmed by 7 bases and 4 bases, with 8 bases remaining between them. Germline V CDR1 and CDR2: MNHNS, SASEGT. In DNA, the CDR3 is TGTGCCAGCAACGACAGTAATCAGCCCCAGCATTTT. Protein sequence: CASNDSNQPQHF.

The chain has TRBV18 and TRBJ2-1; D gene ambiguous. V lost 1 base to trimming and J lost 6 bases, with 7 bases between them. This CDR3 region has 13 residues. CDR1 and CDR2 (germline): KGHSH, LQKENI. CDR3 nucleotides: TGTGCCAGCTCACCACTAGCAGCCAATGAGCAGTTCTTC. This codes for CASSPLAANEQFF.

The CDR3: CASSAGGNSPLHF. As DNA, the CDR3 is TGCGCCAGCAGTGCAGGGGGTAATTCACCCCTCCACTTT. This chain uses TRBV10-1 with TRBJ1-6; 7 nucleotides match TRBD1. This CDR3 is built from 13 residues. V lost 4 bases, J lost 6 bases, and 0 bases stayed unmatched. From germline, CDR1 is WNHNN and CDR2 SYGVQD (reference sequence).

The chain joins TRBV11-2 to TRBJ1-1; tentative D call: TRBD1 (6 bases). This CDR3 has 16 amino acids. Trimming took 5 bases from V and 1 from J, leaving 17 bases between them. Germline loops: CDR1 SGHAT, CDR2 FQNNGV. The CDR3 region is CASSINRDLTNTEAFF. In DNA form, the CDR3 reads TGTGCCAGCAGCATTAACAGGGACCTGACGAACACTGAAGCTTTCTTT.

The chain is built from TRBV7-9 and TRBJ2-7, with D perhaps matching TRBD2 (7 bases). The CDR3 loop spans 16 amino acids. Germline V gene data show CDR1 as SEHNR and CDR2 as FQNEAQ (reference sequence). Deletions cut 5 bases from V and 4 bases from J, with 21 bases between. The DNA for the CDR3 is TGTGCCAGCAGCACAGGGTACCGGGGGGAGGCTTACGAGCAGTACTTC. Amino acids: CASSTGYRGEAYEQYF.